The 8 T cell receptor beta chains presented below share a single source sample, sequenced in a study of cytomegalovirus exposure and HLA in healthy donors. The primer mix had 60 Vbeta and 13 Jbeta primers. Here immunoSEQ multiplex PCR was the method, and the copy in TCRdb shows in-frame clones only, minus some. The sample holds 130,000 or so clones, under 80% seen once. The sample taken for sequencing was PBMCs. The receptors originated from a man between 18 and 29 years old in good health and CMV-seropositive.

In this sample, this clone turned up a few times. The rearrangement links TRBV6-1 to TRBJ1-2; D is possibly TRBD1 (5 bases). V shed 5 bases and J shed 4 bases, with 17 bases lying between them. CDR1 and CDR2 (germline): MNHNS, SASEGT. The CDR3 runs to 15 residues. The CDR3 DNA sequence: TGTGCCAGCAGTACCTTGGGGGGGAGTGGCTATGGCTACACCTTC. Protein sequence: CASSTLGGSGYGYTF.

This clone was observed once. The chain carries TRBV14 and TRBJ2-1, with 8 bases that match TRBD1. Trimming at V came to 5 bases and at J to 4 bases, leaving 10 bases not matched to a gene. CDR1 SGHDN and CDR2 FVKESK come from the germline V gene. The CDR3 totals 16 residues. CDR3 residues: CASSKRDRGWYNEQFF. The DNA for the CDR3 is TGTGCCAGCAGCAAAAGAGACAGGGGCTGGTACAATGAGCAGTTCTTC. Together with reference TRBV14 and TRBJ2-1, the CDR3 gives the full variable domain: EAGVTQFPSHSVIEKGQTVTLRCDPISGHDNLYWYRRVMGKEIKFLLHFVKESKQDESGMPNNRFLAERTGGTYSTLKVQPAELEDSGVYFCASSKRDRGWYNEQFFGPGTRLTVL.

This clone was observed a handful of times. This rearrangement joins TRBV9 to TRBJ1-3, with D possibly TRBD1 on 6 matching bases. V gave up 4 bases and J gave up 7 bases, with 21 bases separating them. The CDR3 sequence is 16 residues long. Per germline, CDR1 SGDLS and CDR2 YYNGEE. CDR3: CASSPLTGRTGNTIYF. CDR3 DNA sequence: TGTGCCAGCAGCCCCTTGACAGGACGAACGGGGAACACCATATATTTT.

This clone was seen a few times. This rearrangement joins TRBV7-3 to TRBJ2-1; D remains unclear. V dropped 2 bases and J dropped 3 bases, with 5 bases sitting between them. The CDR3 has 13 amino acids. CDR1 and CDR2 from the germline V gene are SGHTA and FQGTGA. The CDR3 DNA is TGTGCCAGCAGCTTATTTAGCTACAATGAGCAGTTCTTC. This sequence encodes CASSLFSYNEQFF.

CDR3 DNA sequence: TGTGCCAGCACCGAAAACGCTAGCGGGAGAGATGAGCAGTTCTTC. This gives the protein CASTENASGRDEQFF. The rearrangement links TRBV28 to TRBJ2-1, with TRBD2 matching 10 bases. The germline V gene encodes CDR1 MDHEN and CDR2 SYDVKM. CDR3 length: 15 amino acids. After removal of 7 bases from V and 8 bases from J, the junction contained 11 bases not matched to a gene. The full variable domain, with the rest looked up from reference TRBV28 and TRBJ2-1, is DVKVTQSSRYLVKRTGEKVFLECVQDMDHENMFWYRQDPGLGLRLIYFSYDVKMKEKGDIPEGYSVSREKKERFSLILESASTNQTSMYLCASTENASGRDEQFFGPGTRLTVL.

V usage is TRBV28 and J usage is TRBJ2-1, with 10 bases lining up with TRBD2. This CDR3 spans 23 amino acids. Germline V gene lookup returns CDR1 MDHEN and CDR2 SYDVKM. J lost 0 bases, V lost 5 bases, and 25 bases had no gene match. Here the CDR3 reads CASSNRQGRLKLAGESSYNEQFF. CDR3 nucleotides: TGTGCCAGCAGTAATCGACAGGGCCGACTTAAGCTAGCGGGGGAAAGCTCCTACAATGAGCAGTTCTTC.

This clone was counted a few times. This sequence joins TRBV4-3 and TRBJ2-5; 7 bases are shared with TRBD2. Germline CDR1 reads LGHNA; CDR2 reads YSLEER. The CDR3 extends over 14 amino acids. V lost 1 base, J lost 5 bases, and 4 bases stayed unmatched. CDR3 sequence (DNA): TGCGCCAGCAGCCAAGGGGGTAGCGGGGAGACCCAGTACTTC. Translation: CASSQGGSGETQYF.

This chain joins TRBV14 and TRBJ1-1; unclear D gene. V shed 1 base and J shed 10 bases, with 10 bases lying between them. CDR1 and CDR2 (germline): SGHDN, FVKESK. The CDR3 has 12 amino acids. The CDR3 region has the DNA TGTGCCAGCAGCCAAGGAGGGTTCGGAGCTTTCTTT. Translated, it gives CASSQGGFGAFF. Full variable domain (missing parts from reference TRBV14 and TRBJ1-1): EAGVTQFPSHSVIEKGQTVTLRCDPISGHDNLYWYRRVMGKEIKFLLHFVKESKQDESGMPNNRFLAERTGGTYSTLKVQPAELEDSGVYFCASSQGGFGAFFGQGTRLTVV.